These 31 T cell receptor beta chains were sequenced from one sample in a study of T cell repertoires in cytomegalovirus infection. TCRdb analysed the reads with MiXCR anew, one entry per CDR3 protein. The sample includes 600,000 to 800,000 distinct CDR3 sequences, approximately 24% seen only once; the top ten take less than 10%. What was sequenced was CD8+ T cells from PBMCs. The receptor set was obtained from a human donor in good health (CMV status not recorded). Some clones in this sample may be carry-over from other donors' samples.

The chain uses TRBV6-2 or TRBV6-3 and TRBJ2-7; no clear D gene. Germline CDR1 and CDR2: MNHEY and SVGEGT. The CDR3 has 13 residues. The V gene lost 0 bases and the J gene lost 3 bases, with 6 bases spanning the gap. In nucleotides, the CDR3 is TGTGCCAGCAGTTACTCTCAAGTCTACGAGCAGTACGTC. This encodes CASSYSQVYEQYV.

This clonotype was seen ten or more times. The genes are TRBV4-3 and TRBJ1-2; D gene unclear. Between the trimmed V and J ends, which lost 1 base and 3 bases, there was a span of 6 bases. CDR1 is LGHNA and CDR2 is YSLEER in the germline V gene. CDR3 length: 13 amino acids. The CDR3 loop is CASSQGWDYGYTF. The CDR3 DNA follows: TGCGCCAGCAGCCAAGGGTGGGACTATGGCTACACCTTC.

Concerning this clonotype: This may be a read error, as it is one base from a much larger clone. This chain connects TRBV7-2 to TRBJ2-1; TRBD2 is a possible D gene (7 bases). Trimming removed 10 bases from V and 6 bases from J, with 25 bases in between. This CDR3 comprises 16 residues. Germline CDR1 SGHTA, CDR2 FQGNSA. CDR3 nucleotides: TGTGCCAACAGTTTCGGAGGGGGGGCATTATTCAATGAGCAGTTCTTC. Protein product: CANSFGGGALFNEQFF.

The V gene is TRBV7-9, the J gene TRBJ2-1; the D gene is possibly TRBD1 (5 bases). Trimming stripped 5 bases from V and 7 bases from J, with 15 bases between. Germline-derived CDR1 and CDR2 are SEHNR and FQNEAQ (reference sequence). The CDR3 runs 14 residues. CDR3 DNA sequence: TGTGCCAGCAGCCAGAACTCAGGGTATAATGAGCAGTTCTTC. This sequence encodes CASSQNSGYNEQFF.

The chain combines TRBV3-1 with TRBJ2-1; 14 nucleotides align to TRBD2. Trimming at V came to 0 bases and at J to 4 bases, leaving 8 bases not matched to a gene. This CDR3 is built from 19 residues. Germline CDR1 and CDR2: LGHDT and YNNKEL (reference sequence). CDR3 region: CASSQEFLGLAGVYNEQFF. The CDR3 region has the DNA TGTGCCAGCAGCCAAGAATTTCTGGGACTAGCGGGGGTGTACAATGAGCAGTTCTTC.

V and J are TRBV14 and TRBJ2-1, with a tentative D call TRBD1 (5 bases). V was shortened by 2 bases and J by 7 bases, with 12 bases between the two germline ends. This CDR3 contains 14 residues. Germline lookup yields CDR1 SGHDN and CDR2 FVKESK. As DNA, the CDR3 is TGTGCCAGCAGCCAATTTACAGGAAAGAATGAGCAGTTCTTC. Protein sequence: CASSQFTGKNEQFF.

The chain has TRBV29-1 and TRBJ1-1; perhaps TRBD1 as D (6 bases). The CDR3 is 12 residues long. CDR1 and CDR2 (germline): SQVTM, ANQGSEA. V was cut by 7 bases and J by 4 bases, with 13 bases left in between. CDR3 DNA: TGCAGCGCCGAAGGGGGAAGCACTGAAGCTTTCTTT. This translates into CSAEGGSTEAFF.

In the case of this clonotype: A clone one base away is much larger, so this may be a read error. The V gene is TRBV7-4, the J gene TRBJ2-1; 10 positions match TRBD1. This CDR3 has 17 residues. Germline loops: CDR1 SGHVT, CDR2 SQSDAQ. After removal of 11 bases from V and 1 base from J, the junction contained 14 bases not matched to a gene. The CDR3 here is CACTSIRQGASYNEQFF. CDR3 nucleotides: TGTGCCTGCACCTCGATAAGACAGGGGGCTTCCTACAATGAGCAGTTCTTC.

At least ten counts were recorded for this clonotype. The CDR3 sequence: CASSFWGEVFTEAFF. The CDR3 coding sequence is TGTGCCAGCAGCTTTTGGGGAGAGGTTTTCACTGAAGCTTTCTTT. The J gene is TRBJ1-1, the V gene TRBV11-1; D is uncertain. V dropped 3 bases and J dropped 4 bases, with 15 bases sitting between them. The CDR3 has 15 residues. From germline, CDR1 is SGHAT and CDR2 FQDESV (reference sequence).

This clonotype has at least ten counts. This chain uses TRBV7-2 with TRBJ2-5; 13 nucleotides match TRBD2. The trim removed 5 bases at V and 5 bases at J, leaving 8 bases unmatched. The germline V gene encodes CDR1 SGHTA and CDR2 FQGNSA. There are 16 residues in the CDR3. The CDR3 is CASSLTSGGASETQYF. DNA of the CDR3: TGTGCCAGCAGCCTTACTAGCGGGGGGGCCTCGGAGACCCAGTACTTC.

A word on this clonotype: A much larger clone is a single base away; this may be a read error. The rearrangement uses TRBV7-9 and TRBJ2-2; 7 bases match TRBD1. Germline CDR1 reads SEHNR; CDR2 reads FQNEAQ (reference sequence). This CDR3 is built from 17 residues. The junction had 19 bases not matched to a gene; V was cut back by 10 bases and J by 5 bases. The CDR3 DNA is TGTGCCAACTCAATCATTCCCGGGACAGAGAGGACCGGGGAGCTGTTTTTT. This encodes CANSIIPGTERTGELFF.

This clonotype was seen repeatedly, ten times or more. V usage is TRBV28 and J usage is TRBJ2-1; no clear D gene. The V and J ends lost 4 bases and 0 bases respectively, with 19 bases between them. The CDR3 is 18 amino acids. Germline CDR1 is MDHEN and CDR2 is SYDVKM. The DNA of the CDR3 is TGTGCCAGCAGTTCTCAATCCACCACACTCAGCTCCTACAATGAGCAGTTCTTC. It codes for CASSSQSTTLSSYNEQFF.

V gene TRBV7-9 combines with J gene TRBJ2-4, with 8 bases that match TRBD2. The CDR3 is 16 residues long. Per germline, CDR1 SEHNR and CDR2 FQNEAQ (reference sequence). The trim removed 4 bases at V and 3 bases at J, leaving 8 bases unmatched. The CDR3 DNA is TGTGCCAGCAGCTCCGACGGGGGGGCGGACAAAAACATTCAGTACTTC. Translating it yields CASSSDGGADKNIQYF.

V is TRBV28 and J is TRBJ2-3; 11 bases align to TRBD2. The CDR3 loop spans 20 amino acids. The ends lost 4 bases at V and 2 bases at J; junction bases unmatched: 17. CDR1 is MDHEN, CDR2 SYDVKM, per germline. The CDR3 DNA follows: TGTGCCAGCAGTTCCGAAAGCCCTAGCGGGGGGCCCACCTTCACAGATACGCAGTATTTT. Translating gives CASSSESPSGGPTFTDTQYF.

On this clonotype: The junction does not match germline at one end; this may be a read error. The chain links TRBV7-9 to TRBJ2-7; unclear D gene. The CDR3 loop spans 8 amino acids. The germline gives CDR1 SEHNR, CDR2 FQNEAQ (reference sequence). The CDR3 spells CASSPLTF. CDR3 in DNA: TGTGCCAGCAGCCCCCTAACATTC.

The genes are TRBV19 and TRBJ2-1; unclear D gene. Germline values: CDR1 LNHDA, CDR2 SQIVND (reference sequence). The CDR3 runs to 15 residues. V was shortened by 6 bases and J by 0 bases, with 12 bases between the two germline ends. This CDR3 is CASRPQLSSYNEQFF. For the CDR3, the DNA is TGTGCCAGTAGACCTCAGCTTAGCTCCTACAATGAGCAGTTCTTC.

Of note for this clonotype: A clone one base away is much larger, so this may be a read error. The chain carries TRBV7-2 and TRBJ1-1, with 8 bases identical to TRBD1. This CDR3 is built from 15 residues. CDR1 and CDR2 from the germline V gene are SGHTA and FQGNSA. This CDR3 is CVSSLERTGNTEAFF. The CDR3 DNA reads as TGTGTCAGCAGCTTAGAAAGGACAGGGAATACTGAAGCTTTCTTT.

The chain combines TRBV4-1 with TRBJ1-5; D ambiguous. Germline values: CDR1 MGHRA, CDR2 YSYEKL. The V end was cut by 1 base, the J end by 3 bases, with 13 bases between. The CDR3 contains 16 residues. The chain's CDR3 is CASSQGQSFPNQPQHF. In DNA, the CDR3 is TGCGCCAGCAGCCAAGGTCAGTCGTTCCCCAATCAGCCCCAGCATTTT.

The chain uses TRBV5-1 and TRBJ2-7, with no clear D. Trimming removed 1 base from V and 5 bases from J, with 16 bases in between. Germline V gene sequence: CDR1 SGHRS, CDR2 YFSETQ. The CDR3 runs to 15 residues. CDR3 bases: TGCGCCAGCAGCTTGTTCCCCGAACGGCCGAACGAGCAGTACTTC. Translation: CASSLFPERPNEQYF.

This clonotype has ten or more counts. The chain is built from TRBV7-2 and TRBJ2-1, with D possibly being TRBD1 or TRBD2 (5 bases each). Germline values: CDR1 SGHTA, CDR2 FQGNSA. Trimming cost V 1 base and J 0 bases, with 13 bases left between them. CDR3 length equals 17 residues. In nucleotides, the CDR3 is TGTGCCAGCAGCTTAGAACCGGGACCCATCTCCTACAATGAGCAGTTCTTC. Its protein product is CASSLEPGPISYNEQFF.

This clonotype was recorded at least ten times. V usage is TRBV28 and J usage is TRBJ1-1; 10 bases align to TRBD1. CDR1 and CDR2 from the germline V gene are MDHEN and SYDVKM. The CDR3 totals 15 residues. V trimming: 6 bases; J trimming: 6 bases; junction bases outside the gene matches: 10. The CDR3 here is CASRKTGGSKAEAFF. CDR3 nucleotide sequence: TGTGCCAGCAGGAAGACAGGGGGCTCTAAAGCTGAAGCTTTCTTT.

This clonotype has ten or more counts. The genes are TRBV7-9 and TRBJ1-1; D gene unclear. V lost 5 bases and J 10 bases, leaving 14 bases between the germline ends. The CDR3 runs 12 residues. The germline gives CDR1 SEHNR, CDR2 FQNEAQ (reference sequence). The CDR3 sequence: CASSPHLLGAFF. The CDR3 DNA reads TGTGCCAGCAGCCCACACCTGCTCGGAGCTTTCTTT.

The chain is built from TRBV2 and TRBJ1-3; no reliable D call. CDR1 and CDR2 (germline): SNHLY, FYNNEI. V lost 7 bases and J lost 0, with 10 bases in between. CDR3 length: 14 residues. The CDR3 DNA follows: TGTGCCAGCACGGCAGCTCCCTCTGGAAACACCATATATTTT. This gives the protein CASTAAPSGNTIYF. Full variable domain (rest looked up from reference TRBV2 and TRBJ1-3): EPEVTQTPSHQVTQMGQEVILRCVPISNHLYFYWYRQILGQKVEFLVSFYNNEISEKSEIFDDQFSVERPDGSNFTLKIRSTKLEDSAMYFCASTAAPSGNTIYFGEGSWLTVV.

The chain uses TRBV28 and TRBJ1-6; D is undetermined. Per germline, CDR1 MDHEN and CDR2 SYDVKM. CDR3 length: 15 residues. V was trimmed by 6 bases and J by 2 bases, leaving 11 bases between them. The CDR3 nucleotides are TGTGCCAGCAGGTACGACACGGCCTATAATTCACCCCTCCACTTT. Translating gives CASRYDTAYNSPLHF.

The chain has TRBV6-2 or TRBV6-3 and TRBJ2-5; the D gene could be TRBD1 or TRBD2 (6 bases each). This CDR3 contains 15 residues. Germline assignment: CDR1 MNHEY and CDR2 SVGEGT. Trimming cost V 5 bases and J 0 bases, with 13 bases left between them. The CDR3 nucleotides are TGTGCCAGCAGTGCGGGACACTTGTACCAAGAGACCCAGTACTTC. This translates into CASSAGHLYQETQYF.

This clonotype appeared a few times. The chain carries TRBV7-9 and TRBJ1-1, with D possibly TRBD1 on 6 matching bases. The germline CDR1 and CDR2 sequences are SEHNR and FQNEAQ (reference sequence). V lost 4 bases to trimming and J lost 8 bases, with 14 bases between them. The CDR3 extends over 13 amino acids. The chain's CDR3 is CASSSSTGTEAFF. As DNA, the CDR3 is TGTGCCAGCAGCTCTTCAACCGGGACAGAAGCTTTCTTT. Filled out from reference TRBV7-9 and TRBJ1-1, the complete variable domain reads DTGVSQNPRHKITKRGQNVTFRCDPISEHNRLYWYRQTLGQGPEFLTYFQNEAQLEKSRLLSDRFSAERPKGSFSTLEIQRTEQGDSAMYLCASSSSTGTEAFFGQGTRLTVV.

V is TRBV29-1 and J is TRBJ1-1; D not certain. Germline V CDR1 and CDR2: SQVTM, ANQGSEA. V lost 5 bases and J 0 bases, leaving 10 bases between the germline ends. The CDR3 is made up of 13 amino acids. The CDR3 sequence is CSVLENMNTEAFF. The CDR3 bases are TGCAGCGTTCTGGAAAACATGAACACTGAAGCTTTCTTT.

This clonotype has a count of ten or more. The rearrangement joins TRBV7-6 to TRBJ2-1; D gene ambiguous. The CDR3 sequence is 14 residues long. CDR1 is SGHVS, CDR2 FNYEAQ, per germline. The V end lost 1 base, the J end lost 9 bases, and 13 bases lay between the germline ends. This CDR3 reads CASSLVPSSGEQFF. The CDR3 DNA reads TGTGCCAGCAGCTTAGTCCCGAGTTCGGGTGAGCAGTTCTTC. Full variable domain (missing parts from reference TRBV7-6 and TRBJ2-1): GAGVSQSPRYKVTKRGQDVALRCDPISGHVSLYWYRQALGQGPEFLTYFNYEAQQDKSGLPNDRFSAERPEGSISTLTIQRTEQRDSAMYRCASSLVPSSGEQFFGPGTRLTVL.

The chain is built from TRBV29-1 and TRBJ1-1; no clear D gene. The CDR3 runs 11 residues. V was clipped by 5 bases and J by 0 bases, with 4 bases between them. Germline CDR1 reads SQVTM; CDR2 reads ANQGSEA. CDR3 protein: CSVFLNTEAFF. The CDR3 nucleotides are TGCAGCGTTTTCTTGAACACTGAAGCTTTCTTT.

This clonotype was observed a few times. The chain joins TRBV5-5 to TRBJ2-3; D gene unclear. This CDR3 contains 15 residues. Germline V gene lookup returns CDR1 SGHKS and CDR2 YYEKEE (reference sequence). Trimming took 1 base from V and 3 from J, leaving 12 bases between them. The CDR3: CASSLMIAETDTQYF. CDR3 bases: TGTGCCAGCAGCTTGATGATAGCAGAAACAGATACGCAGTATTTT.

This rearrangement joins TRBV2 to TRBJ2-2; 7 nucleotides align to TRBD1. The CDR3 has 19 amino acids. J was trimmed by 3 bases and V by 2 bases; bases with no gene match: 15. From germline, CDR1 is SNHLY and CDR2 FYNNEI. The CDR3 DNA is TGTGCCAGCAGTGAACCTCGGAGAATGAGGGGGCAGGACACCGGGGAGCTGTTTTTT. Residues: CASSEPRRMRGQDTGELFF.